This TCR beta chain emerged from a study of naive and memory T cell subsets. CD4+ T cell IFNgamma after overnight CMV lysate exposure gave donor CMV status. Both TRBC1 and TRBC2 were covered by a beta constant-region primer of two equimolar oligonucleotides. The ligated cDNA underwent four PCR rounds using SP2 and nested alpha and beta constant-region primers. TCRdb reprocessed the UMI-ligation and nested PCR reads with MiXCR, giving one entry per CDR3 protein. The sample carries roughly 140,000 distinct CDR3 sequences, under 25% recorded once. As concerns this clonotype: Its antigen is as yet unknown.

General study findings and limits: Especially in CD8 cells, naive repertoires contained a few larger clonotypes, possibly CD45RA-re-expressing memory cells.

The CDR3 runs to 15 residues. Germline loops: CDR1 MDHEN, CDR2 SYDVKM. V dropped 7 bases and J dropped 5 bases, with 19 bases sitting between them. The source of this sequence is a human donor in good health. This chain uses TRBV28 with TRBJ2-3; D might be TRBD1 (6 bases). Source material: naive CD8+ T cells from blood. In DNA, the CDR3 is TGTGCCAGCACCCTGGAGGACAGTAGGAAAGATACGCAGTATTTT. Translating gives CASTLEDSRKDTQYF.